The 30 T cell receptor beta chains listed next were all sequenced from one sample in a study of molecular identifiers for immune sequencing clone quantification. TCRdb reanalysed the PCR reads using MiXCR and keeps one entry per CDR3 protein. Altogether 20,000 or so distinct CDR3 sequences are present, under 25% being singletons, with the ten largest covering approximately 6.4%. The sample consisted of naive CD8+ T cells from blood, with Jurkat cell RNA spiked in. Indicated subset: FACS-sorted CD8+CD4-CCR7+CD45RA+ naive T cells. The receptors come from a human donor in good health. Some libraries in this study had Jurkat cell RNA spiked in.

In this sample, this clonotype turned up many times. This rearrangement joins TRBV9 to TRBJ2-7; D unclear. This CDR3 contains 13 residues. Germline CDR1 is SGDLS and CDR2 is YYNGEE. With 4 bases removed from V and 6 bases from J, the gap between germline ends came to 14 bases. In DNA form, the CDR3 reads TGTGCCAGCAGCCCAGGACCACGCTCCGAGCAGTACTTC. This codes for CASSPGPRSEQYF.

This sequence joins TRBV28 and TRBJ2-1; perhaps D is TRBD1 or TRBD2 (5 bases each). The CDR3 is 11 residues long. Germline values: CDR1 MDHEN, CDR2 SYDVKM. Trimming pared 8 bases from V and 8 bases from J, leaving 10 bases between. The CDR3 sequence: CASQWGYEQFF. The CDR3 nucleotides are TGTGCCAGCCAGTGGGGGTATGAGCAGTTCTTC.

This clonotype was picked up many times. The chain couples TRBV12-3 or TRBV12-4 to TRBJ2-2, with D possibly TRBD1 on 5 matching bases. The CDR3 covers 18 residues. Trimming took 3 bases from V and 2 from J, leaving 19 bases between them. Written as DNA, the CDR3 is TGTGCCAGCAGTTTTTTCCCTAGGCCCGACAGAAACACCGGGGAGCTGTTTTTT. It yields the protein CASSFFPRPDRNTGELFF.

This clonotype was seen ten or more times. The chain couples TRBV7-9 to TRBJ1-3; no definite D call. The ends were cut back, 0 bases at V and 0 bases at J, with 3 bases in the middle. Germline values: CDR1 SEHNR, CDR2 FQNEAQ (reference sequence). This CDR3 spans 14 amino acids. This chain's CDR3 is CASSLAVSGNTIYF. As DNA, the CDR3 is TGTGCCAGCAGCTTAGCCGTCTCTGGAAACACCATATATTTT. The entire variable domain, with the rest obtained from reference TRBV7-9 and TRBJ1-3, is as follows: DTGVSQNPRHKITKRGQNVTFRCDPISEHNRLYWYRQTLGQGPEFLTYFQNEAQLEKSRLLSDRFSAERPKGSFSTLEIQRTEQGDSAMYLCASSLAVSGNTIYFGEGSWLTVV.

This clonotype was seen many times. V gene TRBV28 combines with J gene TRBJ2-2, with D tentatively TRBD1 (5 bases). Germline-derived CDR1 and CDR2 are MDHEN and SYDVKM. V dropped 6 bases and J dropped 6 bases, with 14 bases sitting between them. The length of the CDR3 is 14 residues. Written as DNA, the CDR3 is TGTGCCAGCAGCGGCTGGGGCAGACCCGGGGAGCTGTTTTTT. Its translation is CASSGWGRPGELFF.

By share, this clonotype ranks as medium-sized (0.01 to 0.1%). This chain joins TRBV6-2 or TRBV6-3 and TRBJ2-7; no reliable D call. Germline CDR1 reads MNHEY; CDR2 reads SVGEGT. This CDR3 has 12 amino acids. With 4 bases removed from V and 3 bases from J, the gap between germline ends came to 7 bases. CDR3 amino acids: CASSSMVYEQYF. The DNA of the CDR3 is TGTGCCAGCAGTTCCATGGTCTACGAGCAGTACTTC.

With regard to this clonotype: This may be a read error: a much more frequent sequence differs by one nucleotide. V and J are TRBV14 and TRBJ2-7, with D maybe TRBD1 (5 bases). Germline V gene data show CDR1 as SGHDN and CDR2 as FVKESK. V shed 4 bases and J shed 0 bases, with 10 bases lying between them. The CDR3 has 14 amino acids. As DNA, the CDR3 is TGTGCCAGCAGCCGAGTTGACAGCTCCTACGAGCAGTACTTC. Translated: CASSRVDSSYEQYF.

This clonotype came up many times. The J gene is TRBJ2-1, the V gene TRBV28, with 9 nucleotides matching TRBD2. Germline lookup yields CDR1 MDHEN and CDR2 SYDVKM. Trimming cost V 5 bases and J 1 base; bases outside gene matches: 6. The CDR3 sequence is 16 residues long. The DNA for the CDR3 is TGTGCCAGCAGTCGCGATCTAGCGGGATCCTACAATGAGCAGTTCTTC. It translates to CASSRDLAGSYNEQFF.

The chain carries TRBV10-3 and TRBJ2-1, with D perhaps given as TRBD1 or TRBD2 (5 bases each). The V gene lost 3 bases and the J gene lost 9 bases, with 15 bases spanning the gap. This CDR3 has 14 residues. Germline-derived CDR1 and CDR2 are ENHRY and SYGVKD. The CDR3 loop reads CAISDFQGGGEQFF. For the CDR3, the DNA is TGTGCCATCAGTGATTTTCAGGGTGGGGGTGAGCAGTTCTTC.

This clonotype was observed a handful of times. The chain recombines TRBV19 with TRBJ2-7; D could derive from TRBD1 or TRBD2 (5 bases each). Trimming removed 5 bases at V and 3 bases at J, with 14 bases between. The CDR3 is made up of 14 amino acids. Germline V gene sequence: CDR1 LNHDA, CDR2 SQIVND (reference sequence). CDR3 coding DNA: TGTGCCAGTAGTTGGACACTGGGGGTCTACGAGCAGTACTTC. Translated, it gives CASSWTLGVYEQYF.

This clonotype was detected only a few times. One base away lies a much larger clone, so this may be a sequencing read error. V and J are TRBV5-1 and TRBJ2-3; TRBD2 matches 9 bases. CDR1 and CDR2 from the germline V gene are SGHRS and YFSETQ. This CDR3 is built from 15 residues. CDR3 DNA sequence: TGCGCCAGCAGCTTGGTAGCGGGAGTTGCAGATGCGCAGTATTTT. Translated, it gives CASSLVAGVADAQYF.

This clonotype was seen ten or more times. This sequence joins TRBV7-9 and TRBJ2-7; 8 bases are a match to TRBD1. Trimming removed 9 bases from V and 4 bases from J; junction bases left unmatched: 8. Germline V lookup: CDR1 SEHNR, CDR2 FQNEAQ (reference sequence). This CDR3 comprises 13 residues. CDR3 region: CASTGTGKYEQYF. CDR3 nucleotide sequence: TGTGCCAGTACCGGGACAGGCAAATACGAGCAGTACTTC.

There are many counts of this clonotype. The chain recombines TRBV19 with TRBJ2-1, with D maybe TRBD2 (6 bases). The V end lost 4 bases, the J end lost 5 bases, and 9 bases lay between the germline ends. Germline V CDR1 and CDR2: LNHDA, SQIVND (reference sequence). The length of the CDR3 is 13 residues. The CDR3 DNA is TGTGCCAGTAGTACGGAGGGCCACAATGAGCAGTTCTTC. As protein: CASSTEGHNEQFF.

In its sample, this clonotype was seen many times. This chain connects TRBV2 to TRBJ1-4; D unclear. Trimming shortened V by 5 bases and J by 8 bases, and 9 bases separated the two germline ends. CDR1 and CDR2 from the germline V gene are SNHLY and FYNNEI. The CDR3 runs to 12 residues. This CDR3 is CASSLGGEKLFF. Here the CDR3 DNA reads TGTGCCAGCAGTCTGGGCGGAGAAAAACTGTTTTTT. Full variable domain (outside the CDR3, taken from reference TRBV2 and TRBJ1-4): EPEVTQTPSHQVTQMGQEVILRCVPISNHLYFYWYRQILGQKVEFLVSFYNNEISEKSEIFDDQFSVERPDGSNFTLKIRSTKLEDSAMYFCASSLGGEKLFFGSGTQLSVL.

This clonotype qualifies as medium-sized. The V gene is TRBV28, the J gene TRBJ2-1; D call uncertain. The V end lost 1 base, the J end lost 0 bases, and 10 bases lay between the germline ends. The CDR3 sequence is 16 residues long. Per the germline V gene, CDR1 is MDHEN and CDR2 is SYDVKM. The CDR3 protein is CASSLFAESSYNEQFF. The CDR3 nucleotides read TGTGCCAGCAGTTTATTCGCGGAAAGCTCCTACAATGAGCAGTTCTTC.

This clonotype has a count of ten or more. CDR3 nucleotides: TGTGCCAGCAGACGGCGTGTCAGTCCGGGCACTGAAGCTTTCTTT. Its translation is CASRRRVSPGTEAFF. This rearrangement joins TRBV6-1 to TRBJ1-1; no clear D gene. Per the germline V gene, CDR1 is MNHNS and CDR2 is SASEGT. The CDR3 runs 15 residues. Trimming removed 6 bases at V and 4 bases at J, with 18 bases between.

This clonotype occurred many times. The V and J genes are TRBV7-8 and TRBJ2-3; 10 bases fit TRBD2. Germline assignment: CDR1 SGHVS and CDR2 FQNEAQ. After removal of 3 bases from V and 6 bases from J, the junction contained 12 bases not matched to a gene. This CDR3 is built from 17 residues. CDR3 sequence (DNA): TGTGCCAGCAGCTTGGGGGTTCGACTAGCGGGCCTTGATACGCAGTATTTT. Protein product: CASSLGVRLAGLDTQYF.

This clonotype was picked up many times. The chain recombines TRBV5-1 with TRBJ2-7, with unresolved D. The CDR3 loop spans 14 amino acids. Trimming removed 0 bases from V and 2 bases from J, with 9 bases in between. Germline CDR1 reads SGHRS; CDR2 reads YFSETQ. CDR3 region: CASSLEYRPYEQYF. CDR3 bases: TGCGCCAGCAGCTTGGAGTACAGACCCTACGAGCAGTACTTC.

This clonotype was observed a few times. This chain uses TRBV28 with TRBJ2-7; TRBD2 matches at 10 bases. Trimming cost V 1 base and J 4 bases; bases outside gene matches: 7. Germline V gives CDR1 MDHEN, CDR2 SYDVKM. This CDR3 spans 16 amino acids. CDR3 DNA sequence: TGTGCCAGCAGTTTATCGCTAGCGGGAGATGGGTACGAGCAGTACTTC. Amino acid sequence: CASSLSLAGDGYEQYF.

The sample holds many counts of this clonotype. The genes are TRBV7-9 and TRBJ1-4; possibly TRBD1 for D (5 bases). Germline CDR1 SEHNR, CDR2 FQNEAQ (reference sequence). Trimming shortened V by 5 bases and J by 6 bases, and 16 bases separated the two germline ends. The CDR3 length is 15 residues. CDR3 in DNA: TGTGCCAGCAGCGACTTGTCTAGAGGGGATGAAAAACTGTTTTTT. It translates to CASSDLSRGDEKLFF.

The gene calls are TRBV2 and TRBJ2-5; 9 bases line up with TRBD1. The CDR3 spans 16 residues. The germline V gene has CDR1 SNHLY and CDR2 FYNNEI. The J segment lost 3 bases and the V segment lost 1 base, leaving 6 bases of the junction unmatched. CDR3 nucleotide sequence: TGTGCCAGCAGTGAAGACGGGACAGGGTACAAAGAGACCCAGTACTTC. Its translation is CASSEDGTGYKETQYF.

This clonotype has a count of ten or more. The chain is built from TRBV7-9 and TRBJ1-1; D possibly corresponds to TRBD1 (5 bases). V dropped 5 bases and J dropped 5 bases, with 15 bases sitting between them. The germline gives CDR1 SEHNR, CDR2 FQNEAQ (reference sequence). The CDR3 consists of 14 residues. The CDR3 reads CASSEPGLRTEAFF. The CDR3 region has the DNA TGTGCCAGCAGCGAACCAGGGCTTCGGACTGAAGCTTTCTTT.

Relative to its sample, this clonotype is medium-sized. The V and J genes are TRBV13 and TRBJ2-5; either TRBD1 or TRBD2 may supply D (5 bases each). This CDR3 has 12 amino acids. The germline V gene encodes CDR1 PRHDT and CDR2 FYEKMQ (reference sequence). Trimming removed 6 bases from V and 2 bases from J, with 7 bases in between. Here the CDR3 DNA reads TGTGCCAGCAGAGAGGGGCAAGAGACCCAGTACTTC. Encoded protein: CASREGQETQYF.

This clonotype was picked up many times. This chain joins TRBV2 and TRBJ2-1; 7 bases line up with TRBD1. The germline gives CDR1 SNHLY, CDR2 FYNNEI. The J segment lost 7 bases and the V segment lost 6 bases, leaving 12 bases of the junction unmatched. The CDR3 sequence is 15 residues long. The DNA for the CDR3 is TGTGCCAGCAGCGACCCGACAGGGCTGGAAAATGAGCAGTTCTTC. Translated, it gives CASSDPTGLENEQFF.

Note on this clonotype: This clone may be a read error of a much larger clone one base away. This is likely a read error, given that the CDR3 carries no conserved phenylalanine or tryptophan at its end. The V gene is TRBV18, the J gene TRBJ2-2; 7 bases match TRBD1. Germline CDR1 reads KGHSH; CDR2 reads LQKENI. The J segment lost 2 bases and the V segment lost 3 bases, leaving 6 bases of the junction unmatched. The CDR3 covers 16 residues. CDR3 protein: CASSPSDRPNTGELFS. DNA of the CDR3: TGTGCCAGCTCACCGTCGGACAGGCCAAACACCGGGGAGCTGTTTTCT.

Comments on this clonotype: This may be a read error, as it is one base from a much larger clone. CDR3 in amino acids: CASFLEPYTEAFF. Here the CDR3 DNA reads TGTGCCAGCTTCCTAGAGCCATACACTGAAGCTTTCTTT. This chain uses TRBV28 with TRBJ1-1, with unresolved D. The CDR3 runs 13 residues. Trimming cost V 8 bases and J 3 bases, with 13 bases left between them. Looked up from germline, CDR1 is MDHEN and CDR2 is SYDVKM.

This clonotype was recorded many times. The genes are TRBV9 and TRBJ2-2; D is unclear. V was cut by 0 bases and J by 5 bases, with 14 bases left in between. Germline V gene data show CDR1 as SGDLS and CDR2 as YYNGEE. The CDR3 totals 16 residues. CDR3 residues: CASSVALGYSTGELFF. The CDR3 nucleotides are TGTGCCAGCAGCGTAGCTTTGGGGTATAGTACCGGGGAGCTGTTTTTT.

The table lists this clonotype with many counts. The V and J genes are TRBV5-1 and TRBJ2-2; D perhaps matches TRBD2 (5 bases). Germline-derived CDR1 and CDR2 are SGHRS and YFSETQ. CDR3 length: 17 residues. Trimming stripped 4 bases from V and 7 bases from J, with 23 bases between. The CDR3 spells CASSPDRGTPGFGELFF. The CDR3 DNA reads as TGCGCCAGCAGCCCGGACCGGGGAACCCCCGGCTTCGGGGAGCTGTTTTTT.

At least ten counts were recorded for this clonotype. This sequence joins TRBV28 and TRBJ2-2, with no clear D. Trimming left V 8 bases short and J 2 bases short, with 6 bases between. Germline assignment: CDR1 MDHEN and CDR2 SYDVKM. This CDR3 comprises 12 residues. CDR3 region: CASLGNTGELFF. CDR3 sequence (DNA): TGTGCCAGCTTAGGAAACACCGGGGAGCTGTTTTTT.

This clonotype occurred many times. The V call is TRBV28, the J call TRBJ2-1; 7 bases fit TRBD2. Losses at the gene ends were 0 bases for V and 4 bases for J; bases not matched to a gene: 3. Germline lookup yields CDR1 MDHEN and CDR2 SYDVKM. The CDR3 runs to 15 residues. The CDR3 DNA reads TGTGCCAGCAGTTTATGGGCGGGAGAATACAATGAGCAGTTCTTC. Translated, it gives CASSLWAGEYNEQFF.